The 17 T cell receptor beta chains listed next were all sequenced from one sample in a study of PD-1 blockade in classical Hodgkin lymphoma. The sample's time point: cycle 4 day 1 (C4D1), after more than 5 weeks of nivolumab. Each patient relapsed following autologous stem cell transplantation, and prior brentuximab vedotin exposure differed. Profiling relied on immunoSEQ multiplex PCR, and the TCRdb table lists in-frame clones only, not all of them. The sample includes tens of thousands of clones, more than 75% seen only once; the top ten take approximately 23%. The sample here was peripheral blood mononuclear cells (PBMCs), taken before the fourth cycle of nivolumab. The receptors were sampled from a human donor with classical Hodgkin lymphoma.

This clone was seen more than once but under ten times. V and J are TRBV6-5 and TRBJ1-3; D unclear. There are 12 residues in the CDR3. Germline V gives CDR1 MNHEY, CDR2 SVGAGI. V shed 6 bases and J shed 1 base, with 4 bases lying between them. The CDR3 loop reads CASRGSGNTIYF. The CDR3, as DNA: TGTGCCAGCAGGGGATCTGGAAACACCATATATTTT.

The J gene is TRBJ2-6, the V gene TRBV6-1; a weak D match, TRBD1 (5 bases). The CDR3 contains 15 residues. Germline loops: CDR1 MNHNS, CDR2 SASEGT. Trimming left V 8 bases short and J 0 bases short, with 11 bases between. CDR3 region: CASELTGSGANVLTF. The CDR3 DNA sequence: TGTGCCAGCGAGCTAACAGGCTCTGGGGCCAACGTCCTGACTTTC.

This chain links TRBV6-6 with TRBJ1-5; no reliable D call. Per the germline V gene, CDR1 is MNHNY and CDR2 is SVGAGI (reference sequence). The CDR3 consists of 12 residues. The germline V and J ends were trimmed by 10 bases and 2 bases, with 9 bases remaining between them. The CDR3 DNA reads as TGTGCCACCGAGGGTGGCAATCAGCCCCAGCATTTT. This encodes CATEGGNQPQHF.

The chain combines TRBV6-4 with TRBJ2-6; D call uncertain. The germline V and J ends were trimmed by 2 bases and 3 bases, with 11 bases remaining between them. CDR1 and CDR2 from the germline V gene are MRHNA and SNTAGT. The CDR3 contains 16 residues. CDR3 sequence reads: CASSDRASGGANVLTF. In DNA, the CDR3 is TGTGCCAGCAGTGACAGGGCCTCTGGTGGGGCCAACGTCCTGACTTTC.

The rearrangement links TRBV7-3 to TRBJ2-1, with D possibly matching TRBD2 (6 bases). From germline, CDR1 is SGHTA and CDR2 FQGTGA. V was cut by 1 base and J by 2 bases, with 15 bases left in between. CDR3 length: 17 residues. DNA of the CDR3: TGTGCCAGCAGCTTAAACAGCCCGGGAGTGGCCTACAATGAGCAGTTCTTC. Its translation is CASSLNSPGVAYNEQFF.

The chain recombines TRBV4-2 with TRBJ2-3; TRBD2 might be the D (5 bases). This CDR3 is 15 amino acids long. CDR1 LGHNA and CDR2 YNFKEQ come from the germline V gene. The V gene lost 5 bases and the J gene lost 2 bases, with 14 bases spanning the gap. Written as DNA, the CDR3 is TGTGCCAGCAGCTTATCACTAGTGGTCACAGATACGCAGTATTTT. Residues: CASSLSLVVTDTQYF.

The chain employs TRBV19 and TRBJ2-6; 9 bases line up with TRBD1. CDR1 LNHDA and CDR2 SQIVND come from the germline V gene (reference sequence). This CDR3 region has 21 residues. V shed 5 bases, J shed 4 bases, and the junction held 21 bases outside the gene matches. CDR3 nucleotides: TGTGCCAGTAGTCCATGGGGGGGGACAGGGTCCGGGCAGGCCGGGGCCAACGTCCTGACTTTC. This encodes CASSPWGGTGSGQAGANVLTF.

This clone was found a few times. V usage is TRBV7-9 and J usage is TRBJ1-1; D unresolved. From germline, CDR1 is SEHNR and CDR2 FQNEAQ (reference sequence). This CDR3 is built from 12 residues. The V and J ends lost 4 bases and 5 bases respectively, with 8 bases between them. The CDR3 region has the DNA TGTGCCAGCAGCTCTTACGTGACTGAAGCTTTCTTT. Amino acid sequence: CASSSYVTEAFF.

This clone was counted a single time. The chain carries TRBV6-5 and TRBJ2-5; the match to TRBD2 covers 7 bases. The junction had 8 bases not matched to a gene; V was cut back by 6 bases and J by 1 base. This CDR3 has 15 residues. CDR1 MNHEY and CDR2 SVGAGI come from the germline V gene. As DNA, the CDR3 is TGTGCCAGCAGCCGAACAGCGGGGATCCAAGAGACCCAGTACTTC. This gives the protein CASSRTAGIQETQYF.

The chain employs TRBV2 and TRBJ2-2; tentative D call: TRBD2 (7 bases). Trimming removed 6 bases at V and 4 bases at J, with 15 bases between. Germline V CDR1 and CDR2: SNHLY, FYNNEI. This CDR3 is built from 15 residues. CDR3 nucleotide sequence: TGTGCCAGCAGCTCCGAGGGGGGGGTCACCGGGGAGCTGTTTTTT. Translating gives CASSSEGGVTGELFF.

This rearrangement joins TRBV7-9 to TRBJ2-7, with D hard to call. Germline V lookup: CDR1 SEHNR, CDR2 FQNEAQ (reference sequence). The CDR3 is 14 amino acids. V gave up 1 base and J gave up 0 bases, with 7 bases separating them. The CDR3 here is CASSLDPASYEQYF. The CDR3 DNA reads TGTGCCAGCAGCTTAGATCCGGCCTCCTACGAGCAGTACTTC.

This clone occurred once. The V and J genes are TRBV23-1 and TRBJ2-2; D call uncertain. TRBV23-1 is reported as an ORF; its role is uncertain. The CDR3 totals 16 residues. The ends were cut back, 0 bases at V and 6 bases at J, with 14 bases in the middle. CDR3 loop: CASSQSPPDHSGELFF. DNA of the CDR3: TGCGCCAGCAGTCAATCGCCCCCCGACCATTCCGGGGAGCTGTTTTTT.

The chain carries TRBV21-1 and TRBJ1-5. TRBV21-1 is labeled a pseudogene. The CDR3 covers 9 residues. The CDR3 DNA reads as TGTGCCAGCAGCAAAGCGACCTATTTT. This codes for CASSKATYF.

A word on this clone: One junction end disagrees with the germline gene, perhaps due to a read error. The J gene is TRBJ2-2, the V gene TRBV9; D is uncertain. This CDR3 contains 14 residues. The germline gives CDR1 SGDLS, CDR2 YYNGEE. The CDR3 DNA reads as TGTGCCAGCAGCGTAGCCCAACCCCCCGGAGAGCTGTTTTTT. It codes for CASSVAQPPGELFF. Combining the CDR3 with reference TRBV9 and TRBJ2-2 gives the whole variable domain DSGVTQTPKHLITATGQRVTLRCSPRSGDLSVYWYQQSLDQGLQFLIQYYNGEERAKGNILERFSAQQFPDLHSELNLSSLELGDSALYFCASSVAQPPGELFFGEGSRLTVL.

The V and J genes are TRBV10-3 and TRBJ1-1; D not certain. CDR1 and CDR2 from the germline V gene are ENHRY and SYGVKD. V lost 5 bases, J lost 2 bases, and 9 bases lay in between. This CDR3 spans 13 amino acids. The CDR3 here is CAISSEPNTEAFF. The DNA of the CDR3 is TGTGCCATCAGTTCCGAACCCAACACTGAAGCTTTCTTT.

This chain joins TRBV7-3 and TRBJ2-3; 7 bases agree with TRBD1. In germline, CDR1 is SGHTA, CDR2 FQGTGA. CDR3 length: 17 residues. V was clipped by 4 bases and J by 0 bases; unmatched bases: 10. The DNA for the CDR3 is TGTGCCAGCAGCTCTCAGACCAAGACAGGGAGCACAGATACGCAGTATTTT. Protein sequence: CASSSQTKTGSTDTQYF.

The chain joins TRBV4-1 to TRBJ1-1; maybe TRBD1 (6 bases). V lost 3 bases to trimming and J lost 1 base, with 15 bases between them. The CDR3 sequence is 16 residues long. The V gene's germline CDR1 is MGHRA and CDR2 YSYEKL. CDR3 protein: CASSHPWGQGNTEAFF. CDR3 nucleotide sequence: TGCGCCAGCAGCCATCCCTGGGGGCAGGGGAACACTGAAGCTTTCTTT.